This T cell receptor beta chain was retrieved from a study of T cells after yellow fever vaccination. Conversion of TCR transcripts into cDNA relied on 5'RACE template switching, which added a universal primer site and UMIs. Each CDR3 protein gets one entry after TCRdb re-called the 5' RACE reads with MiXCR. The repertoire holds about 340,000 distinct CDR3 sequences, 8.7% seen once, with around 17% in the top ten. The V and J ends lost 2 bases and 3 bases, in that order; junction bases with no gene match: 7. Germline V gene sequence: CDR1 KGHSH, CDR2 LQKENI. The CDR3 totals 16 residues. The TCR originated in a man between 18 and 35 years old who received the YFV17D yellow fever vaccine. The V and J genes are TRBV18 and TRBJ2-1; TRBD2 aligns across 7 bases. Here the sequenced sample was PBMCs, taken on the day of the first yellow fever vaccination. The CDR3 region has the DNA TGTGCCAGCTCACCAGATTACGGGGGGTACTACAATGAGCAGTTCTTC. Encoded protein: CASSPDYGGYYNEQFF.